The source of this T cell receptor (beta chain) is a study of blood T cell repertoires in COVID-19. The overall study: T cells, B-cell-depleted T cells, or PBMCs provided the cDNA or gDNA that served as material.

The sample holds a few counts of this clone. The CDR3 length is 14 residues. Germline CDR1 is GTSNPN and CDR2 is SVGIG (reference sequence). J gave up 1 base and V 2 bases, and 3 bases lay outside the gene matches. The data were produced by immunoSEQ multiplex PCR, yet TCRdb's version contains in-frame clones alone and is incomplete. The repertoire consists of 150,000 to 200,000 clones, with 80% occurring once and the leading ten covering about 5.6%. Across about 22 US areas, participants ranged in age from about 18 to 89 years. Cohort placement rested on clinical history that participants reported themselves.

The receptor comes from a man aged 40-50 years who had recovered from COVID-19. Source material: PBMCs or T cells enriched from blood (not recorded which). The chain links TRBV30 to TRBJ2-7; 9 bases agree with TRBD1. The CDR3 region is CAWSRQGGSYEQYF. DNA of the CDR3: TGTGCCTGGAGTCGACAGGGGGGATCCTACGAGCAGTACTTC. Full variable domain (missing parts from reference TRBV30 and TRBJ2-7): SQTIHQWPATLVQPVGSPLSLECTVEGTSNPNLYWYRQAAGRGLQLLFYSVGIGQISSEVPQNLSASRPQDRQFILSSKKLLLSDSGFYLCAWSRQGGSYEQYFGPGTRLTVT.